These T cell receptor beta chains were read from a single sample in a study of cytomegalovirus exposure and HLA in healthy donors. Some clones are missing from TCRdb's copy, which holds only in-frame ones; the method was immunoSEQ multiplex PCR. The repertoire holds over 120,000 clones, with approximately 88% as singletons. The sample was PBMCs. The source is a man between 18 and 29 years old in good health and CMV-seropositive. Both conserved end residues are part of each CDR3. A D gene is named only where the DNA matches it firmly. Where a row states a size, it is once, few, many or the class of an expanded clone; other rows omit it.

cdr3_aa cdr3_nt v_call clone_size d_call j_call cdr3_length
CASSAMTGGNNEQFF TGTGCCAGCTCCGCTATGACAGGGGGAAACAATGAGCAGTTCTTC TRBV7-3 NA TRBD1 TRBJ2-1 15
CASSPGLAGKGGETQYF TGTGCCAGCTCACCCGGACTAGCGGGAAAGGGTGGAGAGACCCAGTACTTC TRBV18 NA TRBD2 TRBJ2-5 17
CASSMDRGHQPQHF TGTGCCAGCAGTATGGACAGGGGCCATCAGCCCCAGCATTTT TRBV6-6 few TRBD1 TRBJ1-5 14
CAIRGRDYSPLHF TGTGCCATCAGGGGCCGGGACTATTCACCCCTCCACTTT TRBV10-3 NA NA TRBJ1-6 13
CASSSGAGGTQETQYF TGTGCCAGCAGCTCAGGAGCGGGGGGCACCCAAGAGACCCAGTACTTC TRBV7-9 NA TRBD2 TRBJ2-5 16
CASSSKDLPHIAGGLYTGEQFF TGTGCCAGCAGTTCTAAAGACTTGCCTCATATAGCGGGAGGGTTATATACCGGTGAGCAGTTCTTC TRBV13 NA TRBD2 TRBJ2-1 22
CASSTGSFGTDTQYF TGCGCCAGCAGCACAGGGTCGTTTGGCACAGATACGCAGTATTTT TRBV5-1 NA NA TRBJ2-3 15
CASSLQGDFGYTF TGTGCCAGCAGTTTACAGGGGGACTTCGGCTACACCTTC TRBV2 NA TRBD1 TRBJ1-2 13
CASSFIAGAPETQYF TGTGCCAGCAGTTTTATAGCGGGGGCGCCGGAGACCCAGTACTTC TRBV28 NA TRBD2 TRBJ2-5 15
CAWSVRRGNEQFF TGTGCCTGGAGTGTACGGCGGGGCAATGAGCAGTTCTTC TRBV30 NA NA TRBJ2-1 13
CAFTPRGGRNQPQHF TGTGCCTTCACACCGAGAGGGGGCCGCAATCAGCCCCAGCATTTT TRBV30 NA TRBD1 TRBJ1-5 15
CASSLNDGFSEQYF TGTGCCAGCAGTTTAAACGACGGGTTCTCCGAGCAGTACTTC TRBV27 NA NA TRBJ2-7 14
CASSVAGSGNTIYF TGTGCCAGCAGTGTGGCGGGCTCTGGAAACACCATATATTTT TRBV6-1 NA NA TRBJ1-3 14
CASSLGRIGGETQYF TGTGCCAGCAGCTTGGGCAGGATTGGGGGGGAGACCCAGTACTTC TRBV5-6 NA NA TRBJ2-5 15
CASGLAGGNPDTQYF TGCGCCAGCGGACTAGCGGGAGGCAACCCAGATACGCAGTATTTT TRBV4-1 NA TRBD2 TRBJ2-3 15
CASSRTGGYGYTF TGTGCCAGCAGCCGGACAGGGGGCTATGGCTACACCTTC TRBV7-9 NA TRBD1 TRBJ1-2 13
CASSFNRDRDGYTF TGCGCCAGCAGCTTTAACCGGGACAGGGATGGCTACACCTTC TRBV5-1 NA TRBD1 TRBJ1-2 14
CASSYKGGEGEKLFF TGTGCCAGCAGTTACAAGGGGGGGGAGGGCGAAAAACTGTTTTTT TRBV6-6 NA NA TRBJ1-4 15
CASSLGRQETQYF TGTGCCAGCAGCTTAGGCAGGCAAGAGACCCAGTACTTC TRBV11-2 NA NA TRBJ2-5 13
CASSPPASGRGNEQFF TGTGCCAGCTCACCCCCCGCTAGCGGACGTGGGAATGAGCAGTTCTTC TRBV18 NA TRBD2 TRBJ2-1 16
CASSVEAGLSYEQYF TGTGCCAGCAGCGTAGAAGCAGGTCTGTCCTACGAGCAGTACTTC TRBV9 NA NA TRBJ2-7 15
CASSAQTGSGNTIYF TGTGCCAGCAGTGCCCAAACAGGGTCTGGAAACACCATATATTTT TRBV6-1 few NA TRBJ1-3 15
CASSLLSGNEQFF TGTGCCAGCAGCCTACTTTCGGGCAATGAGCAGTTCTTC TRBV11-2 NA NA TRBJ2-1 13
CASSDSISGSYGYTF TGTGCCAGCAGTGACTCGATATCGGGGTCCTATGGCTACACCTTC TRBV6-4 NA NA TRBJ1-2 15
CASSVGASGPTDTQYF TGTGCCAGCAGCGTAGGGGCTAGCGGGCCCACAGATACGCAGTATTTT TRBV9 NA TRBD2 TRBJ2-3 16
CASSLVAGRSSYNEQFF TGTGCCAGCAGCTTAGTAGCGGGCCGAAGCTCCTACAATGAGCAGTTCTTC TRBV7-7 NA TRBD2 TRBJ2-1 17
CASSPHSGGNTEAFF TGTGCCAGCAGCCCGCATTCGGGGGGGAACACTGAAGCTTTCTTT TRBV6-6 NA NA TRBJ1-1 15
CASSSQVTHQPQHF TGTGCCAGCAGCTCACAGGTAACCCATCAGCCCCAGCATTTT TRBV27 NA NA TRBJ1-5 14
CAWRGTVNTEAFF TGTGCCTGGAGGGGGACAGTCAACACTGAAGCTTTCTTT TRBV30 NA TRBD1 TRBJ1-1 13
CAWSVGQGKETQYF TGTGCCTGGAGTGTCGGACAGGGAAAAGAGACCCAGTACTTC TRBV30 NA TRBD1 TRBJ2-5 14
CASTNSPGDTEAFF TGTGCCAGCACCAACTCCCCGGGAGACACTGAAGCTTTCTTT TRBV6-5 NA NA TRBJ1-1 14
CASSLKQNYGYTF TGTGCCAGCAGTTTAAAACAGAACTATGGCTACACCTTC TRBV28 NA NA TRBJ1-2 13
CASSSPSQGKGAEAFF TGTGCCAGCAGTTCTCCCTCTCAGGGGAAGGGAGCTGAAGCTTTCTTT TRBV28 NA NA TRBJ1-1 16
CASSSQGVSGNTIYF TGTGCCAGCAGTTCACAGGGGGTCTCTGGAAACACCATATATTTT TRBV2 NA TRBD1 TRBJ1-3 15
CAWSLGTGTTDTQYF TGTGCCTGGAGCCTTGGTACAGGGACAACAGATACGCAGTATTTT TRBV30 NA NA TRBJ2-3 15
CASRGQGAGEQFF TGCGCCAGCAGGGGACAGGGGGCAGGTGAGCAGTTCTTC TRBV4-1 NA TRBD1 TRBJ2-1 13
CASSSLDGIYSSYEQYF TGCGCCAGCAGTTCTTTGGACGGGATTTATAGCTCCTACGAGCAGTACTTC TRBV5-1 NA NA TRBJ2-7 17